Given below is one T cell receptor beta chain in context. Its antigen is still unknown. PCR employed 60 Vbeta and 13 Jbeta primers. Profiling relied on immunoSEQ multiplex PCR, and the TCRdb table lists in-frame clones only, not all of them. Of about 150,000 clones in the sample, approximately 83% were seen once. This sample was taken from a study of cytomegalovirus exposure and HLA in healthy donors. Study-wide findings and caveats: Researchers had no immune exposure information except CMV serostatus available. Among the sequence variants, a highly shared cluster was likely an artifact of sequencing.

The clonotype comes from a boy aged 2 to 10 in good health and CMV-seronegative. The material sequenced was PBMCs.

CDR3 nucleotides: TGTGCCAGGCGAAGCGTGAGAGGGCGATACTCGAGCGGGGAGCTGTTTTTT. Translating gives CARRSVRGRYSSGELFF. This rearrangement joins TRBV2 to TRBJ2-2; weak D call: TRBD2 (5 bases). The CDR3 covers 17 residues. Per the germline V gene, CDR1 is SNHLY and CDR2 is FYNNEI. V was pared by 9 bases and J by 7 bases, with 27 bases between.